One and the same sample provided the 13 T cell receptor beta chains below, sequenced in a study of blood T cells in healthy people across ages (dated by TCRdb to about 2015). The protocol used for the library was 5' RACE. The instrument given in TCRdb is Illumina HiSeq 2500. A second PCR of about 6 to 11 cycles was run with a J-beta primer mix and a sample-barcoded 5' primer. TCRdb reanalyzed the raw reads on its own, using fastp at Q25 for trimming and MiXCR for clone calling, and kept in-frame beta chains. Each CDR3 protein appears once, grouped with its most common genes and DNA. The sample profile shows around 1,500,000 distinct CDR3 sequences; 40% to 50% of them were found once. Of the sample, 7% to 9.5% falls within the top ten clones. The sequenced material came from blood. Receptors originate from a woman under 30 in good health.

The CDR3 protein is CASSFGTSGNNEQYF. The CDR3 DNA follows: TGTGCCAGCAGCTTCGGGACTAGCGGAAACAATGAGCAGTACTTC. The chain is built from TRBV7-3 and TRBJ2-7, with 11 bases identical to TRBD2. Germline-derived CDR1 and CDR2 are SGHTA and FQGTGA. Germline trimming cut 3 bases from V and 7 bases from J; bases unmatched to any gene: 8. The CDR3 spans 15 residues. Drawing the rest from reference TRBV7-3 and TRBJ2-7, the complete variable domain is GAGVSQTPSNKVTEKGKYVELRCDPISGHTALYWYRQSLGQGPEFLIYFQGTGAADDSGLPNDRFFAVRPEGSVSTLKIQRTERGDSAVYLCASSFGTSGNNEQYFGPGTRLTVT.

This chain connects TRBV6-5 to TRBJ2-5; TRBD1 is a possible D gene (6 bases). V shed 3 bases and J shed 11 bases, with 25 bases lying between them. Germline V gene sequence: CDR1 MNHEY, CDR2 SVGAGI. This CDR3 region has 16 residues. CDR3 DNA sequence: TGTGCCAGCAGTTATAACCCAGGGGCTTCCTACAATGAGCAGTACTTC. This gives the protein CASSYNPGASYNEQYF.

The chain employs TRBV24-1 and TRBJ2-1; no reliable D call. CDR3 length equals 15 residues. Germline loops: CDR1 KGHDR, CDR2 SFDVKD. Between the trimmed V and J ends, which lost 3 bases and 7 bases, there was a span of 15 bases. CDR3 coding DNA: TGTGCCACCAGTGATCCCGGACGGATAGGGAATGAGCAGTTCTTC. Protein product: CATSDPGRIGNEQFF.

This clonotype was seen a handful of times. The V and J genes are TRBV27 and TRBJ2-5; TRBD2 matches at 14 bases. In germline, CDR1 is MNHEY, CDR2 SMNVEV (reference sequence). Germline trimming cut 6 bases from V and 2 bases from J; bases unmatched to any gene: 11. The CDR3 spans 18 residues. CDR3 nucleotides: TGTGCCAGCAGCCCTTGGACTAGCGGGAGGATGTCGCAAGAGACCCAGTACTTC. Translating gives CASSPWTSGRMSQETQYF.

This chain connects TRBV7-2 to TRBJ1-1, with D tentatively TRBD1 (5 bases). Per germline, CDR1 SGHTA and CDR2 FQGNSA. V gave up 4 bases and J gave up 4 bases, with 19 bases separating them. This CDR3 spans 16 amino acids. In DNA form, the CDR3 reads TGTGCCAGCAGCTCCCGGGGCCGGGCAAGGGGCACTGAAGCTTTCTTT. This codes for CASSSRGRARGTEAFF.

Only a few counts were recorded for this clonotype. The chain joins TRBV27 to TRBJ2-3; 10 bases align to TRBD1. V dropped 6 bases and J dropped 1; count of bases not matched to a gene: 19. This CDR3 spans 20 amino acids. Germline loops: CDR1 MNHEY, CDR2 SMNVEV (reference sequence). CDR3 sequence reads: CASSLLSTGGKSGGTDTQYF. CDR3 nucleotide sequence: TGTGCCAGCAGCCTACTCTCGACAGGGGGCAAATCGGGGGGCACAGATACGCAGTATTTT.

CDR3 residues: CASSLGSERKQYF. CDR3 bases: TGCGCCAGCAGCTTGGGCTCGGAAAGGAAGCAGTACTTC. J is TRBJ2-5 and V is TRBV5-1; D gene unclear. Germline lookup yields CDR1 SGHRS and CDR2 YFSETQ. The CDR3 length is 13 residues. Trimming left V 0 bases short and J 11 bases short, with 14 bases between.

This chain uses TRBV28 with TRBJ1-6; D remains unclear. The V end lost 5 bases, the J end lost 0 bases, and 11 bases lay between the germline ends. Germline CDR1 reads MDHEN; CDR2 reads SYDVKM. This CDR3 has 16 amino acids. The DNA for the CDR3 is TGTGCCAGCAGTATTACACGGAGCTCCTATAATTCACCCCTCCACTTT. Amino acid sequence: CASSITRSSYNSPLHF.

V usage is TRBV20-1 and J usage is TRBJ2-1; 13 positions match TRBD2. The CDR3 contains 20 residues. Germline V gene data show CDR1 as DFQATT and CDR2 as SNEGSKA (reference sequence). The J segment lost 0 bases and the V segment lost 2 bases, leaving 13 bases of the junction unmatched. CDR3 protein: CSARTIKTSGGPSSYNEQFF. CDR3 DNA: TGCAGTGCTAGAACAATAAAGACTAGCGGGGGGCCAAGCTCCTACAATGAGCAGTTCTTC.

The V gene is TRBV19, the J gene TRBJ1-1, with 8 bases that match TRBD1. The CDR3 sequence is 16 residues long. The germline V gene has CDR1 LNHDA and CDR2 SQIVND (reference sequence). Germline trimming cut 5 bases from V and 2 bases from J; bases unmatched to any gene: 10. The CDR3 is CASSPSGQVLNTEAFF. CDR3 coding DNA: TGTGCCAGTAGTCCCTCGGGACAGGTCCTCAACACTGAAGCTTTCTTT. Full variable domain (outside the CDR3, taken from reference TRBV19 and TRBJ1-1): DGGITQSPKYLFRKEGQNVTLSCEQNLNHDAMYWYRQDPGQGLRLIYYSQIVNDFQKGDIAEGYSVSREKKESFPLTVTSAQKNPTAFYLCASSPSGQVLNTEAFFGQGTRLTVV.

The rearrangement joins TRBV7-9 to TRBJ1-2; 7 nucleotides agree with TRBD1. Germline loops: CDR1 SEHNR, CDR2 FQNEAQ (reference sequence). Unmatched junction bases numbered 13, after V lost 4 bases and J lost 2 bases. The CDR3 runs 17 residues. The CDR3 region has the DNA TGTGCCAGCAGCTCGGACTTTGAGCCGGGACAGAACTATGGCTACACCTTC. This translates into CASSSDFEPGQNYGYTF.

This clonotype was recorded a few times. CDR3 DNA sequence: TGCGCCAGCAGCTTGGCGGGACGGAGCATAGGTGAGCAGTTCTTC. Translating it yields CASSLAGRSIGEQFF. This rearrangement joins TRBV5-1 to TRBJ2-1, with D tentatively TRBD1 or TRBD2 (5 bases each). Germline V lookup: CDR1 SGHRS, CDR2 YFSETQ. V was pared by 0 bases and J by 9 bases, with 16 bases between. This CDR3 has 15 residues.

DNA for the CDR3: TGTGCCACCAGCAGAGGCCGGGGAGTAGTTAATGAGCAGTTCTTC. Its translation: CATSRGRGVVNEQFF. The chain is built from TRBV15 and TRBJ2-1; tentatively, D is TRBD2 (5 bases). Germline V lookup: CDR1 LNHNV, CDR2 YYDKDF (reference sequence). This CDR3 contains 15 residues. V was cut by 1 base and J by 7 bases, with 14 bases left in between.